This T cell receptor (beta chain) was obtained from a study of T cell repertoires in cytomegalovirus infection (dated by TCRdb to the late 2010s). In terms of the full investigation: Recently identified HLA-C-restricted CMV epitopes, whose presentation resists viral immunomodulation, were targeted by peptide stimulations together with well-studied HLA-B-restricted epitopes. The HLA type of each donor mattered for the analysis, because public TCR beta signatures pointed to carriage of CMV infection along with the matching HLA type.

To note about this clonotype: This clone's antigen is unknown. No much larger clone is present one base from it, and per-base qualities are unavailable.

Study-wide findings and limitations: In both this cohort and an independent roughly 400-donor cohort, the cumulative frequency of public TCR beta family members distinguished carriers of CMV infection plus the relevant HLA type. The ex vivo response was dominated by HLA-C-restricted CMV-specific TCR beta clonotypes, which also provided the single most frequent clonotype in two of eight donors.

CDR1 and CDR2, looked up from the germline V gene, are SGHTA and FQGNSA. V and J are trimmed by 4 bases and 2 bases, and the gene matches miss 14 bases of the junction. The CDR3, cysteine through phenylalanine, is 18 amino acids long. The retained sequence is limited to the CDR3, 54 bases, with the frame set at the first base. In light of the paper, this sample's treatment or condition label describes: in vitro stimulation with specific CMV peptide epitopes to enrich CMV-specific T cells. Sequencing was performed on an Illumina HiSeq 1500. The public reads were reprocessed in TCRdb via fastp at Q25 and MiXCR, keeping in-frame beta chains. Each entry is one CDR3 protein sequence, shown with its most common DNA and genes. This sample holds hundreds of thousands of distinct CDR3 sequences; roughly a third were observed only once. The ten largest make up 17% of the sample.

The sample here was cultured PBMCs, taken from culture after CMV antigen stimulation. This TCR was recovered from a human donor in good health (CMV status not recorded). Some clones in this sample may be carry-over from other donors' samples. The chain uses TRBV7-2 and TRBJ2-5; 9 bases in the middle match TRBD2. The nucleotides read TGTGCCAGCAGCTCCGAAGCGGGAGGTCTAATCTTGCAAGAGACCCAGTACTTC. It is translated as CASSSEAGGLILQETQYF.